The 5 T cell receptor beta chains below all came from one sample that was sequenced in a study of blood T cell repertoires in COVID-19. Generated by immunoSEQ multiplex PCR, the TCRdb table keeps only in-frame clones and is missing some. The sample lists approximately 54,000 clones, around 84% occurring once. Sequenced: peripheral blood. These receptors came from an elderly man with active COVID-19.

The chain has TRBV7-9 and TRBJ1-1; weak D call: TRBD1 (6 bases). CDR3 length equals 16 residues. In germline, CDR1 is SEHNR, CDR2 FQNEAQ (reference sequence). With 5 bases removed from V and 1 base from J, the gap between germline ends came to 17 bases. For the CDR3, the DNA is TGTGCCAGCAGCCGGCCGACCGGGACAAGGAACACTGAAGCTTTCTTT. Encoded protein: CASSRPTGTRNTEAFF.

The CDR3 is CASSLGTSGASSYEQYF. CDR3 DNA sequence: TGTGCCAGCAGCCTCGGGACTAGCGGGGCCAGCTCCTACGAGCAGTACTTC. The gene calls are TRBV7-9 and TRBJ2-7, with 13 bases lining up with TRBD2. This CDR3 contains 17 residues. Per germline, CDR1 SEHNR and CDR2 FQNEAQ (reference sequence). J lost 0 bases, V lost 5 bases, and 7 bases had no gene match.

The chain uses TRBV28 and TRBJ2-7, with TRBD1 matching 10 bases. Trimming at V came to 3 bases and at J to 3 bases, leaving 5 bases not matched to a gene. The germline gives CDR1 MDHEN, CDR2 SYDVKM. The CDR3 is 15 amino acids. CDR3 protein: CASSLGGQGRYEQYF. CDR3 bases: TGTGCCAGCAGTTTGGGGGGACAGGGGCGCTACGAGCAGTACTTC.

This clone was found once. V usage is TRBV18 and J usage is TRBJ2-3; D not resolved. This CDR3 is built from 13 residues. Germline CDR1 is KGHSH and CDR2 is LQKENI. V lost 0 bases and J 8 bases, leaving 9 bases between the germline ends. The CDR3 nucleotides are TGTGCCAGCTCACCACCCTCCCGAGGTACGCAGTATTTT. Translated: CASSPPSRGTQYF.

This clone appeared once. Mismatch with germline at one junction end may stem from a read error. The CDR3 protein is CASSQAGVADTQYF. The DNA for the CDR3 is TGTGCCAGCAGTCAAGCGGGAGTGGCAGATACGCAGTATTTT. The chain has TRBV6-1 and TRBJ2-3; 8 positions match TRBD2. The germline V gene encodes CDR1 MNHNS and CDR2 SASEGT. The CDR3 loop spans 14 amino acids.